This TCR beta chain was retrieved from a study of blood T cell repertoires in COVID-19. In the study overall: Sites across the United States, Italy and Spain contributed samples from acute and convalescent COVID-19. From T cells, B-cell-depleted T cells, or PBMCs came the material, which was cDNA or gDNA.

Germline CDR1 and CDR2: MDHEN and SYDVKM. Between the trimmed V and J ends, which lost 7 bases and 6 bases, there was a span of 10 bases. The CDR3 loop spans 11 amino acids. In the original workflow: Reference gene primer amplification yielded estimated nucleated cell counts. Profiling relied on immunoSEQ multiplex PCR, and the TCRdb table lists in-frame clones only, not all of them. V and J calls and clone size are those listed in that table; D and trimming were worked out from the DNA. The sample comprises about 120,000 clones, approximately 80% of which are singletons, and 25% rests with the top ten.

Sequenced material: peripheral blood. This chain connects TRBV28 to TRBJ2-7, with D hard to call. The receptor was isolated from a human donor in a cohort sampled during active COVID-19. The CDR3 protein is CASILNGEQYF. In nucleotides, the CDR3 is TGTGCCAGCATCTTGAACGGCGAGCAGTACTTC.